The rows below give T cell receptor beta chains drawn from one sample of a study of patients and donors after allogeneic stem cell transplantation. TCRdb reprocessed the RT-PCR reads with MiXCR, giving one entry per CDR3 protein. The sample yields about 110,000 distinct CDR3 sequences, roughly 37% seen once. Sequencing input: blood, either unsorted or a sorted T cell fraction (not recorded which). The receptor source for this set is a human donor who was either an allogeneic HSCT recipient or a stem cell or donor lymphocyte infusion donor (not recorded which). It is not recorded whose cells these are; they may come from a transplant donor. Each CDR3 is given without its conserved first and last residue. Expanded clones are given a class, and other clones once, few, many or no size at all.

TRBV6-2/TRBV6-3 | - | ASSRTRGIPDTQY
TRBV20-1 | - | SASKDRATEAF
TRBV4-3 | few | ASSQTQGSPLH
TRBV20-1 | - | SAGGTNEKLF
TRBV20-1 | few | SAPYSGYNEQF
TRBV7-9 | - | ASSETGLEKLF
TRBV7-9 | - | ASSPTGQGNQPQH
TRBV12-3/TRBV12-4 | - | ASSLDHLSETQY
TRBV7-9 | - | ASSPLDRVRETQY
TRBV20-1 | large | SATQGTSQPQH
TRBV28 | - | ASSKQGDGNQPQH
TRBV5-1 | - | ASSLRTFRTEAF
TRBV10-3 | few | AISDQRDPYEQY
TRBV29-1 | few | SVDPESWTNEQF
TRBV4-1 | - | ASSQDGRTAKIMNTEAF
TRBV12-3/TRBV12-4 | few | ASSPLPSSSNQPQH
TRBV15 | - | ATSREGLAKNIQY
TRBV2 | few | ASSAGQGASNSPLH
TRBV10-3 | few | AISGTSDPYNEQF
TRBV28 | - | ASSLWTSGSYEQY
TRBV5-5 | - | ASSSGQGREKLF
TRBV20-1 | many | SAPWSFRNTIY
TRBV6-2/TRBV6-3 | - | ASSLTGNTQY